Shown below are 5 T cell receptor beta chains from a single sample sequenced in a study of cytomegalovirus exposure and HLA in healthy donors. This PCR relied on a set of 60 Vbeta primers and 13 Jbeta primers. Profiling relied on immunoSEQ multiplex PCR, and the TCRdb table lists in-frame clones only, not all of them. This table has about 140,000 clones, 61% appearing once. Source material: PBMCs. All receptors derive from a male donor in good health and CMV-seronegative.

This chain uses TRBV18 with TRBJ2-1, with D perhaps TRBD1 (6 bases). V shed 6 bases and J shed 5 bases, with 17 bases lying between them. The CDR3 is 15 residues long. Looked up from germline, CDR1 is KGHSH and CDR2 is LQKENI. CDR3 region: CASSWVWGLDNEQFF. The CDR3 nucleotides read TGTGCCAGCTCCTGGGTTTGGGGGCTAGACAATGAGCAGTTCTTC.

The table lists this clone with a few counts. The chain has TRBV19 and TRBJ1-1; the D gene is possibly TRBD1 (5 bases). CDR3 size: 13 residues. Germline V gene sequence: CDR1 LNHDA, CDR2 SQIVND (reference sequence). Deletions cut 7 bases from V and 1 base from J, with 10 bases between. CDR3 sequence: CASTAQGNTEAFF. CDR3 in DNA: TGTGCCAGTACCGCCCAGGGGAACACTGAAGCTTTCTTT.

This clone came up a few times. The chain links TRBV6-1 to TRBJ1-4; TRBD1 agrees at 9 bases. V gave up 6 bases and J gave up 3 bases; unmatched junction bases: 2. The CDR3 totals 14 residues. Per germline, CDR1 MNHNS and CDR2 SASEGT. CDR3 sequence: CASRTGGANEKLFF. The DNA of the CDR3 is TGTGCCAGCAGGACAGGGGGTGCTAATGAAAAACTGTTTTTT.

The gene calls are TRBV6-4 and TRBJ1-1; a possible D gene is TRBD1 (6 bases). The CDR3 contains 19 residues. V lost 0 bases, J lost 3 bases, and 23 bases lay in between. Looked up from germline, CDR1 is MRHNA and CDR2 is SNTAGT. This CDR3 reads CASSDSSAVAGDEDTEAFF. CDR3 DNA: TGTGCCAGCAGTGACTCGTCAGCGGTGGCAGGGGATGAGGACACTGAAGCTTTCTTT.

V usage is TRBV6-5 and J usage is TRBJ1-5, with no clear D. This CDR3 region has 16 residues. Germline V gives CDR1 MNHEY, CDR2 SVGAGI. The V and J ends lost 1 base and 1 base respectively, with 11 bases between them. CDR3 in amino acids: CASSYWSLQSNQPQHF. Written as DNA, the CDR3 is TGTGCCAGCAGTTACTGGTCATTGCAGAGCAATCAGCCCCAGCATTTT.